The 21 T cell receptor beta chains reported below all come from one sample, sequenced in a study of blood T cell repertoires in COVID-19. Only in-frame clones appear in the TCRdb table, and some are missing; sequencing was by immunoSEQ multiplex PCR. Of roughly 280,000 clones in the sample, 88% were seen once. The material sequenced was peripheral blood. The receptors derive from a woman aged 30 to 39 with COVID-19, enrolled during active disease.

This sequence joins TRBV7-3 and TRBJ2-1, with 13 bases that match TRBD2. Germline CDR1 SGHTA, CDR2 FQGTGA. CDR3 length: 16 residues. Germline trimming cut 5 bases from V and 6 bases from J; bases unmatched to any gene: 7. Here the CDR3 reads CASSPTGLAGLNEQFF. CDR3 in DNA: TGTGCCAGCAGCCCCACGGGACTAGCGGGACTCAATGAGCAGTTCTTC.

The rearrangement links TRBV19 to TRBJ2-7; 8 nucleotides match TRBD2. CDR1 LNHDA and CDR2 SQIVND come from the germline V gene (reference sequence). The CDR3 sequence is 15 residues long. Trimming took 1 base from V and 0 from J; bases not matched to a gene: 2. The CDR3 nucleotides are TGTGCCAGTAGTATAGGACTAGCGCGCTCCTACGAGCAGTACTTC. Amino acid sequence: CASSIGLARSYEQYF.

The rearrangement links TRBV4-2 to TRBJ2-7; no clear D. CDR1 LGHNA and CDR2 YNFKEQ come from the germline V gene. This CDR3 contains 14 residues. The ends were cut back, 0 bases at V and 0 bases at J, with 6 bases in the middle. The CDR3 here is CASSQETRSYEQYF. In DNA form, the CDR3 reads TGTGCCAGCAGCCAAGAAACGCGCTCCTACGAGCAGTACTTC.

The chain combines TRBV28 with TRBJ1-4; D perhaps matches TRBD1 (6 bases). With 2 bases removed from V and 7 bases from J, the gap between germline ends came to 8 bases. The germline V gene encodes CDR1 MDHEN and CDR2 SYDVKM. The CDR3 covers 13 residues. Here the CDR3 DNA reads TGTGCCAGCAGTTTAGGGACAACTGAAAAACTGTTTTTT. Translation gives CASSLGTTEKLFF.

This clone was found once. V and J are TRBV3-1 (or the pseudogene TRBV3-2) and TRBJ1-4, with a weak D call TRBD1 (5 bases). The CDR3 contains 11 residues. Germline assignment: CDR1 LGHDT and CDR2 YNNKEL (reference sequence). Trimming stripped 7 bases from V and 7 bases from J, with 7 bases between. CDR3 loop: CASNRTEKLFF. The DNA of the CDR3 is TGTGCCAGCAACAGGACTGAAAAACTGTTTTTT.

The CDR3 DNA reads as TGTGCCAGCACCCGGGACAGGGTCTCCTACGAGCAGTACTTC. Protein product: CASTRDRVSYEQYF. The chain joins TRBV6-5 to TRBJ2-7; 9 bases match TRBD1. The V gene's germline CDR1 is MNHEY and CDR2 SVGAGI. CDR3 size: 14 residues. V lost 7 bases to trimming and J lost 0 bases; unmatched junction nucleotides: 4.

This clone occurred a few times. This chain's CDR3 is CASRQGGITDTQYF. In DNA, the CDR3 is TGTGCCAGCAGGCAGGGGGGTATCACAGATACGCAGTATTTT. The chain employs TRBV6-5 and TRBJ2-3, with TRBD1 as a possible D gene (7 bases). From germline, CDR1 is MNHEY and CDR2 SVGAGI. The germline V and J ends were trimmed by 6 bases and 2 bases, with 12 bases remaining between them. The CDR3 totals 14 residues.

The chain recombines TRBV5-4 with TRBJ2-7; 9 bases align to TRBD1. Germline V gives CDR1 SGHNT, CDR2 YYREEE (reference sequence). V lost 3 bases, J lost 0 bases, and 4 bases stayed unmatched. There are 15 residues in the CDR3. CDR3 DNA: TGTGCCAGCAGCTCCCGGGACAGGGTCTCCTACGAGCAGTACTTC. It yields the protein CASSSRDRVSYEQYF.

The gene calls are TRBV2 and TRBJ1-2; 8 nucleotides agree with TRBD1. The V gene end was trimmed by 11 bases and the J gene end by 0 bases; junction bases not matched to a gene: 5. Per the germline V gene, CDR1 is SNHLY and CDR2 is FYNNEI. CDR3 length: 13 residues. CDR3 in amino acids: CALQQGANYGYTF. The CDR3 DNA follows: TGTGCCTTACAACAGGGGGCTAACTATGGCTACACCTTC.

This clone was counted between two and nine times. V and J are TRBV19 and TRBJ2-6; tentatively, D is TRBD2 (5 bases). Germline V gene lookup returns CDR1 LNHDA and CDR2 SQIVND (reference sequence). The V gene lost 8 bases and the J gene lost 0 bases, with 11 bases spanning the gap. The CDR3 has 15 amino acids. The CDR3 nucleotides are TGTGCCAGTCGAAGTGGGAGCTCTGGGGCCAACGTCCTGACTTTC. Amino acids: CASRSGSSGANVLTF. Using reference TRBV19 and TRBJ2-6 for the parts outside the CDR3, the full variable domain is DGGITQSPKYLFRKEGQNVTLSCEQNLNHDAMYWYRQDPGQGLRLIYYSQIVNDFQKGDIAEGYSVSREKKESFPLTVTSAQKNPTAFYLCASRSGSSGANVLTFGAGSRLTVL.

The rearrangement links TRBV9 to TRBJ2-7; possible D gene TRBD1, 6 bases. The CDR3 sequence is 13 residues long. Trimming cost V 0 bases and J 2 bases, with 6 bases left between them. The germline V gene encodes CDR1 SGDLS and CDR2 YYNGEE. The CDR3 sequence is CASSVGDTYEQYF. The CDR3, as DNA: TGTGCCAGCAGCGTAGGGGACACCTACGAGCAGTACTTC. The whole variable domain, remainder taken from reference TRBV9 and TRBJ2-7, is DSGVTQTPKHLITATGQRVTLRCSPRSGDLSVYWYQQSLDQGLQFLIQYYNGEERAKGNILERFSAQQFPDLHSELNLSSLELGDSALYFCASSVGDTYEQYFGPGTRLTVT.

This chain uses TRBV4-3 with TRBJ1-5; D uncertain. Germline loops: CDR1 LGHNA, CDR2 YSLEER. The germline V and J ends were trimmed by 1 base and 3 bases, with 7 bases remaining between them. The CDR3 loop spans 14 amino acids. CDR3 sequence: CASSQGGPNQPQHF. DNA for the CDR3: TGCGCCAGCAGCCAAGGAGGTCCCAATCAGCCCCAGCATTTT.

The chain links TRBV2 to TRBJ2-7, with D tentatively TRBD2 (5 bases). The V and J ends lost 6 bases and 4 bases respectively, with 16 bases between them. The CDR3 totals 14 residues. Germline V lookup: CDR1 SNHLY, CDR2 FYNNEI. The CDR3 sequence: CASRVWGDTYEQYF. The CDR3 DNA is TGTGCCAGCAGGGTTTGGGGAGATACGTACGAGCAGTACTTC.

Remarks on this clone: The same CDR3 can be traced to other DNA sequences in this sample. The chain joins TRBV6-4 to TRBJ1-1; D not resolved. This CDR3 has 13 residues. Germline lookup yields CDR1 MRHNA and CDR2 SNTAGT. The germline V and J ends were trimmed by 5 bases and 3 bases, with 10 bases remaining between them. CDR3 amino acids: CASSLNRDTEAFF. Here the CDR3 DNA reads TGTGCCAGCAGTTTAAACCGGGACACTGAAGCTTTCTTT.

The rearrangement uses TRBV24-1 and TRBJ2-5; possibly TRBD2 for D (6 bases). The CDR3 consists of 16 residues. The V gene lost 9 bases and the J gene lost 2 bases, with 21 bases spanning the gap. Germline V gene data show CDR1 as KGHDR and CDR2 as SFDVKD. DNA of the CDR3: TGTGCCACCCCGGCGATGGGGGTGGGACTGCAAGAGACCCAGTACTTC. Translation gives CATPAMGVGLQETQYF.

J is TRBJ1-5 and V is TRBV7-9; tentatively, D is TRBD1 (6 bases). Trimming removed 3 bases from V and 3 bases from J, with 15 bases in between. The germline V gene encodes CDR1 SEHNR and CDR2 FQNEAQ (reference sequence). This CDR3 has 16 amino acids. The CDR3 sequence: CASSFGTQQHNQPQHF. The DNA for the CDR3 is TGTGCCAGCAGCTTCGGGACACAACAACACAATCAGCCCCAGCATTTT.

The chain couples TRBV9 to TRBJ1-2, with D possibly matching TRBD1 (6 bases). V lost 4 bases and J 2 bases, leaving 12 bases between the germline ends. From germline, CDR1 is SGDLS and CDR2 YYNGEE. The CDR3 sequence is 14 residues long. In DNA, the CDR3 is TGTGCCAGCAGCTCACAGGGTTTAAACTATGGCTACACCTTC. It is translated as CASSSQGLNYGYTF.

The J gene is TRBJ1-2, the V gene TRBV9; TRBD1 aligns across 9 bases. Germline values: CDR1 SGDLS, CDR2 YYNGEE. The CDR3 is made up of 14 amino acids. V was pared by 3 bases and J by 5 bases, with 5 bases of the junction left unmatched. In DNA form, the CDR3 reads TGTGCCAGCAGCGGGGACAGGGCTGTTTATGGCTACACCTTC. Its protein product is CASSGDRAVYGYTF.

This rearrangement joins TRBV30 to TRBJ1-1; 10 nucleotides line up with TRBD1. Germline trimming cut 3 bases from V and 3 bases from J; bases unmatched to any gene: 1. Germline CDR1 and CDR2: GTSNPN and SVGIG (reference sequence). This CDR3 has 13 residues. The CDR3 sequence is CAWSGQGDTEAFF. CDR3 sequence (DNA): TGTGCCTGGAGCGGACAGGGGGACACTGAAGCTTTCTTT.

The chain uses TRBV24-1 and TRBJ2-7; 8 bases are shared with TRBD1. V trimming: 9 bases; J trimming: 7 bases; junction bases outside the gene matches: 10. Germline V gene lookup returns CDR1 KGHDR and CDR2 SFDVKD. This CDR3 is built from 13 residues. The CDR3 is CATETQGAREQYF. As DNA, the CDR3 is TGTGCCACCGAGACTCAGGGGGCTCGGGAGCAGTACTTC.

This rearrangement joins TRBV2 to TRBJ1-1; 7 nucleotides agree with TRBD1. The CDR3 runs 15 residues. Looked up from germline, CDR1 is SNHLY and CDR2 is FYNNEI. J lost 1 base, V lost 8 bases, and 10 bases had no gene match. The CDR3 sequence: CASADSGGANTEAFF. In DNA form, the CDR3 reads TGTGCCAGCGCTGATTCAGGGGGTGCGAACACTGAAGCTTTCTTT.